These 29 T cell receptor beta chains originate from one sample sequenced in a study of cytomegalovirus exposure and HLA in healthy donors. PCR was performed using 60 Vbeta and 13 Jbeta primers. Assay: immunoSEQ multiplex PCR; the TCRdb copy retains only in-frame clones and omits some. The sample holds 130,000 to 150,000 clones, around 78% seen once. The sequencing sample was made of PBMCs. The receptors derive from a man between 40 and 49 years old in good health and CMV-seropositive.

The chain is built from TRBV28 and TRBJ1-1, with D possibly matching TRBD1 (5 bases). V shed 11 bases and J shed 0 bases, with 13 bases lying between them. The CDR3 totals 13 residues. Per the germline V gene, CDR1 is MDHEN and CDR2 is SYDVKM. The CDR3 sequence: CAWGGSMNTEAFF. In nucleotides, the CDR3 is TGTGCCTGGGGGGGGTCCATGAACACTGAAGCTTTCTTT. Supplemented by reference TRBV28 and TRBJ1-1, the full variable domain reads DVKVTQSSRYLVKRTGEKVFLECVQDMDHENMFWYRQDPGLGLRLIYFSYDVKMKEKGDIPEGYSVSREKKERFSLILESASTNQTSMYLCAWGGSMNTEAFFGQGTRLTVV.

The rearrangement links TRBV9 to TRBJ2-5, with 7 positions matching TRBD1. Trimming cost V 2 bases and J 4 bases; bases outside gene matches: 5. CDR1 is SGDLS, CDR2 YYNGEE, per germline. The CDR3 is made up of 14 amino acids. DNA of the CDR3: TGTGCCAGCAGCGTCTATGACAGGGCAGAGACCCAGTACTTC. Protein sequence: CASSVYDRAETQYF.

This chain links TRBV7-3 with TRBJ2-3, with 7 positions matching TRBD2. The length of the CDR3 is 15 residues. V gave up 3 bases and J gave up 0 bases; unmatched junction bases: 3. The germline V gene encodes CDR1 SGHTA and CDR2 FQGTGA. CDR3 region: CASSLSGLSTDTQYF. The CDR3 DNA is TGTGCCAGCAGCTTGTCGGGACTAAGCACAGATACGCAGTATTTT.

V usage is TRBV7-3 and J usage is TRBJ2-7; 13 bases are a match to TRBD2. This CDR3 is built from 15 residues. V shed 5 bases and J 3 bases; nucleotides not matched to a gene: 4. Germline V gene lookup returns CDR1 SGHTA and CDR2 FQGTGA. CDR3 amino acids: CASSAGLAGDYEQYF. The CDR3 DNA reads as TGTGCCAGCAGCGCCGGACTAGCGGGAGACTACGAGCAGTACTTC.

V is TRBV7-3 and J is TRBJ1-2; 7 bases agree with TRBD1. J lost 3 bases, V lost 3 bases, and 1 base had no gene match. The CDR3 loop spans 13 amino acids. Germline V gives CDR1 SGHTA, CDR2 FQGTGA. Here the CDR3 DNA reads TGTGCCAGCAGCTTTGACAGGGACTATGGCTACACCTTC. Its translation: CASSFDRDYGYTF.

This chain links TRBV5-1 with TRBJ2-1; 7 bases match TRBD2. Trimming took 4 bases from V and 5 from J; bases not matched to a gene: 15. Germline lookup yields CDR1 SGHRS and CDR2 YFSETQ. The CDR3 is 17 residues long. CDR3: CASSMYSGTTWNNEQFF. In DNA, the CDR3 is TGCGCCAGCAGCATGTACTCCGGGACTACCTGGAACAATGAGCAGTTCTTC. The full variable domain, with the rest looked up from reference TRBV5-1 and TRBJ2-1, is KAGVTQTPRYLIKTRGQQVTLSCSPISGHRSVSWYQQTPGQGLQFLFEYFSETQRNKGNFPGRFSGRQFSNSRSEMNVSTLELGDSALYLCASSMYSGTTWNNEQFFGPGTRLTVL.

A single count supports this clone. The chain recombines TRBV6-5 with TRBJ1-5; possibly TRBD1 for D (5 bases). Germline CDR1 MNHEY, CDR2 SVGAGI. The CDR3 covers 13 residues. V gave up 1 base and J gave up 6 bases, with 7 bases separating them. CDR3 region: CASSYYGGQPQHF. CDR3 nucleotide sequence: TGTGCCAGCAGTTACTACGGGGGTCAGCCCCAGCATTTT.

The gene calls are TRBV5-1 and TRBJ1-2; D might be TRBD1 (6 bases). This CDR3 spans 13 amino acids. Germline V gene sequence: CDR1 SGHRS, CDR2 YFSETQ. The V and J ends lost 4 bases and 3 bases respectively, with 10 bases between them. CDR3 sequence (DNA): TGCGCCAGCAGCCAACAGGGCGACTATGGCTACACCTTC. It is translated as CASSQQGDYGYTF.

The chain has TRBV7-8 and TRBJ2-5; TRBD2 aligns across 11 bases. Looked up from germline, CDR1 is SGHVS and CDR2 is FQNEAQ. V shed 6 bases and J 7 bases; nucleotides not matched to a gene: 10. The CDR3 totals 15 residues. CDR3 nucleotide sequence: TGTGCCAGCAGTTTAACTAGCGGGAGCGGGGGGACCCAGTACTTC. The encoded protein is CASSLTSGSGGTQYF.

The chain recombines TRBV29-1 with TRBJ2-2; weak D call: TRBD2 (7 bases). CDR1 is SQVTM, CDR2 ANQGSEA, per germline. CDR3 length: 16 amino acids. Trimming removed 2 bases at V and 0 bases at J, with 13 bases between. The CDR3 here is CSVEIVRGPNTGELFF. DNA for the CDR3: TGCAGCGTTGAAATTGTGCGGGGGCCGAACACCGGGGAGCTGTTTTTT.

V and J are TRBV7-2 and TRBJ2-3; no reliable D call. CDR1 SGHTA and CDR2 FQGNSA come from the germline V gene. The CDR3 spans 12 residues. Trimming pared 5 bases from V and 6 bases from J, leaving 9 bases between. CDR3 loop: CASSPRGDTQYF. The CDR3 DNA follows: TGTGCCAGCAGCCCTCGAGGTGATACGCAGTATTTT. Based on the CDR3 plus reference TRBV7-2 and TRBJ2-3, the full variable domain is GAGVSQSPSNKVTEKGKDVELRCDPISGHTALYWYRQSLGQGLEFLIYFQGNSAPDKSGLPSDRFSAERTGGSVSTLTIQRTQQEDSAVYLCASSPRGDTQYFGPGTRLTVL.

CDR3: CAISVQGGAGNTIYF. The DNA for the CDR3 is TGTGCCATCAGTGTCCAGGGAGGGGCCGGAAACACCATATATTTT. The chain joins TRBV10-3 to TRBJ1-3; possibly TRBD1 for D (5 bases). Germline CDR1 and CDR2: ENHRY and SYGVKD. The V and J ends lost 4 bases and 4 bases respectively, with 14 bases between them. The CDR3 sequence is 15 residues long.

DNA for the CDR3: TGTGCCAGCAGGAAACAGGGTGAGGGCACTGAAGCTTTCTTT. Residues: CASRKQGEGTEAFF. The chain is built from TRBV2 and TRBJ1-1, with D possibly TRBD1 on 6 matching bases. Germline lookup yields CDR1 SNHLY and CDR2 FYNNEI. V lost 6 bases and J 4 bases, leaving 15 bases between the germline ends. There are 14 residues in the CDR3.

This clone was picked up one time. The CDR3 loop is CASSMGRGVGSNQPQHF. DNA for the CDR3: TGTGCCAGCAGTATGGGACGGGGGGTGGGCAGCAATCAGCCCCAGCATTTT. The chain is built from TRBV27 and TRBJ1-5; D might be TRBD1 (5 bases). Trimming removed 5 bases at V and 1 base at J, with 18 bases between. CDR3 length equals 17 residues. Germline assignment: CDR1 MNHEY and CDR2 SMNVEV (reference sequence).

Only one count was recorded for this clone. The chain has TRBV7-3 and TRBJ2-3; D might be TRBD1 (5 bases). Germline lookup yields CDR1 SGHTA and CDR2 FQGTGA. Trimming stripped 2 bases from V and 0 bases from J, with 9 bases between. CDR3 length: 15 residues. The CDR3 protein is CASSLAGWSTDTQYF. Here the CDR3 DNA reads TGTGCCAGCAGCTTAGCAGGGTGGAGCACAGATACGCAGTATTTT.

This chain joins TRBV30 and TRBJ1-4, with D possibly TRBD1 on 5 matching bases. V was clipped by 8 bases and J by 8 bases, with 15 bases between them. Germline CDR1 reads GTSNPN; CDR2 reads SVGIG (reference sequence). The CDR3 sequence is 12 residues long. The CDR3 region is CAGYDSSEKLFF. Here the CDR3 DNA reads TGTGCCGGTTACGACAGCTCCGAAAAACTGTTTTTT.

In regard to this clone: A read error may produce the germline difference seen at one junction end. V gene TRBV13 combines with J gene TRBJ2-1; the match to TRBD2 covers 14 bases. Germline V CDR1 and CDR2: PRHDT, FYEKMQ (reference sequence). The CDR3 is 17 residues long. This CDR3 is CACSLTMTSGRVYEQFF. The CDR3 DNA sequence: TGTGCCTGCAGCCTGACGATGACTAGCGGGAGGGTCTATGAGCAGTTCTTC.

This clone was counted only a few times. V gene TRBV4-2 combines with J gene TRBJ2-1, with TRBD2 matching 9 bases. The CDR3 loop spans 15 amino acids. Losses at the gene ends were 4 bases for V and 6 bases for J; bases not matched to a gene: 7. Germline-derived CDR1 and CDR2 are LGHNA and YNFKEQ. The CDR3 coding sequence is TGTGCCAGCAGCCGACCTAGCGGGGTAGCCAATGAGCAGTTCTTC. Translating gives CASSRPSGVANEQFF.

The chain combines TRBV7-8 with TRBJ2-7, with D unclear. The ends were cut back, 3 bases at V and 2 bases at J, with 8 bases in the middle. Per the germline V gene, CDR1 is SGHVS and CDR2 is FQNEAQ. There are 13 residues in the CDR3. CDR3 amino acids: CASSFAVTYEQYF. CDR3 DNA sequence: TGTGCCAGCAGCTTCGCAGTTACCTACGAGCAGTACTTC.

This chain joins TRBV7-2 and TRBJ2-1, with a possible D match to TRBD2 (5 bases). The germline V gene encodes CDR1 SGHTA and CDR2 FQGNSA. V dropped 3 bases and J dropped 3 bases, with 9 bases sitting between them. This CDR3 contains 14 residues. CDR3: CASSLTISYNEQFF. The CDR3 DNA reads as TGTGCCAGCAGCTTGACTATTAGCTACAATGAGCAGTTCTTC.

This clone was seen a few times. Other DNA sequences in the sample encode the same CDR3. CDR3 DNA sequence: TGCGCCAGCAGCTTGGGAGCTAGCGGACGCACAGATACGCAGTATTTT. It translates to CASSLGASGRTDTQYF. This chain joins TRBV5-1 and TRBJ2-3; 7 bases match TRBD2. Trimming at V came to 0 bases and at J to 1 base, leaving 5 bases not matched to a gene. The CDR3 totals 16 residues. Looked up from germline, CDR1 is SGHRS and CDR2 is YFSETQ.

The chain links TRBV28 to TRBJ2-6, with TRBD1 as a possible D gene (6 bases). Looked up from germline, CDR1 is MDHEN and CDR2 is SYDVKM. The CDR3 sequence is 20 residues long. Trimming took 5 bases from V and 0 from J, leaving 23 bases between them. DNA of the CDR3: TGTGCCAGCAGTCCGTGGACAGTATTCAACCGTCACTCTGGGGCCAACGTCCTGACTTTC. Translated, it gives CASSPWTVFNRHSGANVLTF.

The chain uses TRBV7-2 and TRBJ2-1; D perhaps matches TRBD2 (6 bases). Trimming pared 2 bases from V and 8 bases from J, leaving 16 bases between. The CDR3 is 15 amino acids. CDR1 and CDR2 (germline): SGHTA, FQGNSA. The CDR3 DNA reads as TGTGCCAGCAGCTTATACGGGAGATGGTTCGATGAGCAGTTCTTC. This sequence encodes CASSLYGRWFDEQFF.

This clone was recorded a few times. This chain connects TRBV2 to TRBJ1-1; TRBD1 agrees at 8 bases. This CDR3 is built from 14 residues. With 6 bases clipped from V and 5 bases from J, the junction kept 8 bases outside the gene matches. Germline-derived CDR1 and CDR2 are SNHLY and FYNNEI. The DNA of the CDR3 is TGTGCCAGCAGGCAACAGGGGGTTGGGACTGAAGCTTTCTTT. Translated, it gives CASRQQGVGTEAFF.

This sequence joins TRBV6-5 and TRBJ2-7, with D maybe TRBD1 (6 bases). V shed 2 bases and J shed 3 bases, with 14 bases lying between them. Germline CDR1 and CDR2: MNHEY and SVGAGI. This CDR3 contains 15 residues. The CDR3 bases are TGTGCCAGCAGTTACGACTTACAGGGTTTCTACGAGCAGTACTTC. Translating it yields CASSYDLQGFYEQYF.

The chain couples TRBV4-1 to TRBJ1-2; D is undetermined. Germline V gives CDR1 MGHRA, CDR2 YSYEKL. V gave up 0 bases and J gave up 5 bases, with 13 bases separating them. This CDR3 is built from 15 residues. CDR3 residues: CASSQDPRSMYGYTF. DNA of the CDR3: TGCGCCAGCAGCCAAGACCCCCGGTCCATGTATGGCTACACCTTC.

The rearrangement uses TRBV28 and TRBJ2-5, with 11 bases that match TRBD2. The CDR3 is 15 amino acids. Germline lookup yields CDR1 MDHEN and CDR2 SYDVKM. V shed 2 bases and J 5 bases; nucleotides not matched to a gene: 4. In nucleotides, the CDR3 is TGTGCCAGCAGTTTAAGACTAGCGGGACGGGAGACCCAGTACTTC. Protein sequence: CASSLRLAGRETQYF.

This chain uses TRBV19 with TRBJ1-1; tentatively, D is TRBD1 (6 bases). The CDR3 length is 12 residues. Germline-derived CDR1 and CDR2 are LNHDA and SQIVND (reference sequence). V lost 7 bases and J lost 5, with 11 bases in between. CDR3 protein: CASNQQGTEAFF. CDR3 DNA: TGTGCCAGTAACCAACAGGGTACTGAAGCTTTCTTT.

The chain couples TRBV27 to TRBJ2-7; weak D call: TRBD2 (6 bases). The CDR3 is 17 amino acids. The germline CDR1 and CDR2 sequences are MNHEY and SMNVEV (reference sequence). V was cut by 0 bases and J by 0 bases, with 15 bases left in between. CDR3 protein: CASSLSQTGASSYEQYF. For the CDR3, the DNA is TGTGCCAGCAGTTTATCGCAGACGGGAGCCAGCTCCTACGAGCAGTACTTC.